What follows is one T cell receptor beta chain and its context. Germline lookup yields CDR1 MNHEY and CDR2 SMNVEV (reference sequence). The CDR3 covers 15 residues. Trimming pared 2 bases from V and 4 bases from J, leaving 11 bases between. This sample stems from a study of control samples from healthy donors and cancer patients. Sequencing was performed with immunoSEQ multiplex PCR; in TCRdb, only in-frame clones are kept and a portion is missing. Of fewer than 300,000 clones detected, about 80% appear once; the ten largest clones hold 13%. The receptor was isolated from a woman aged 60-75 years with lung cancer. The material sequenced was PBMCs. The chain uses TRBV27 and TRBJ2-2; D might be TRBD1 or TRBD2, each matching 7 bases. The CDR3 reads CASSLQGGSTGELFF. In DNA, the CDR3 is TGTGCCAGCAGTTTACAGGGGGGGAGCACCGGGGAGCTGTTTTTT.